Listed below are T cell receptor beta chains from one sample, sequenced in a study of glioma-infiltrating T cells after dendritic cell vaccination. Profiled with immunoSEQ multiplex PCR; TCRdb holds only in-frame clones, not every one. The table lists some 58,000 clones, approximately 87% of them singletons. The specimen was blood, collected after dendritic cell vaccination. These receptors were collected from a human donor with glioblastoma. CDR3s include the opening cysteine and the closing phenylalanine or tryptophan. Fields, in order: D gene, clone size, V gene, J gene, CDR3 protein, CDR3 DNA. The D gene is left open where the match is weak. Some rows mark clone size as missing; the rest say once, few, many or name a class of expanded clone.

NA	once	TRBV30	TRBJ2-2	CAWRKLSGTGELFF	TGTGCCTGGAGGAAGCTAAGCGGCACCGGGGAGCTGTTTTTT
TRBD1	NA	TRBV6-5	TRBJ2-7	CASSRDRGSYEQYF	TGTGCCAGCAGTCGGGACAGGGGAAGTTACGAGCAGTACTTC
NA	NA	TRBV11-3	TRBJ2-7	CASSLFYGFGDEQYF	TGTGCCAGCAGCTTATTTTATGGCTTCGGGGACGAGCAGTACTTC
NA	NA	TRBV11-1	TRBJ2-2	CASSLARYRVNTGELFF	TGTGCCAGCAGCTTAGCAAGGTACAGGGTGAACACCGGGGAGCTGTTTTTT
NA	NA	TRBV11-1	TRBJ1-6	CASSVGRNSPLHF	TGTGCCAGCAGCGTAGGGAGAAATTCCCCCCTCCACTTT
NA	once	TRBV11-2	TRBJ2-5	CASSGGYQETQYF	TGTGCCAGCAGCGGGGGGTACCAAGAGACCCAGTACTTC
NA	NA	TRBV29-1	TRBJ1-1	CSVFGGAFSEAFF	TGCAGCGTTTTTGGGGGCGCCTTCTCCGAAGCTTTCTTT
NA	NA	TRBV4-3	TRBJ2-6	CASSQGHSGANVLTF	TGCGCCAGCAGCCAAGGACACTCTGGGGCCAACGTCCTGACTTTC
TRBD2	once	TRBV20-1	TRBJ2-1	CSARTSNEQFF	TGCAGTGCCCGGACTAGCAATGAGCAGTTCTTC
NA	NA	TRBV11-3	TRBJ2-5	CASRDRGETQYF	TGTGCCAGCAGGGATCGAGGAGAGACCCAGTACTTC
TRBD2	NA	TRBV5-6	TRBJ2-4	CASSFYIGLAGGAKNIQYF	TGTGCCAGCAGCTTTTATATCGGCCTAGCGGGGGGAGCCAAAAACATTCAGTACTTC
NA	NA	TRBV7-8	TRBJ2-5	CASSLVLQGQETQYF	TGTGCCAGCAGCTTAGTTCTCCAGGGCCAAGAGACCCAGTACTTC
NA	NA	TRBV30	TRBJ2-5	CAWMAGGQTQYF	TGTGCCTGGATGGCCGGGGGACAGACCCAGTACTTC
NA	NA	TRBV6-1	TRBJ1-2	CASTDRIDGYTF	TGTGCCAGTACCGACAGAATAGATGGCTACACCTTC
NA	NA	TRBV4-3	TRBJ2-2	CASSQSGSPLNTGELFF	TGCGCCAGCAGCCAAAGCGGATCGCCTCTGAACACCGGGGAGCTGTTTTTT
TRBD1	NA	TRBV14	TRBJ2-7	CASSQWTGTEQYF	TGTGCCAGCAGCCAATGGACAGGGACCGAGCAGTACTTC
TRBD2	NA	TRBV5-1	TRBJ2-1	CASSGGTSGGAQNEQFF	TGCGCCAGCAGCGGCGGGACTAGCGGGGGGGCTCAGAATGAGCAGTTCTTC
NA	once	TRBV5-4	TRBJ2-3	CASSSGRTDTQYF	TGTGCCAGCAGCTCCGGTCGCACAGATACGCAGTATTTT
TRBD2	NA	TRBV9	TRBJ2-3	CASSVVPSGGQSTDTQYF	TGTGCCAGCAGCGTAGTACCTAGCGGGGGCCAGAGCACAGATACGCAGTATTTT
NA	NA	TRBV7-8	TRBJ1-1	CASSLAMGSGIGGMNTEAFF	TGTGCCAGCAGCTTAGCGATGGGGTCGGGAATTGGAGGCATGAACACTGAAGCTTTCTTT
NA	medium-sized	TRBV5-6	TRBJ1-6	CASSLPGNSPLHF	TGTGCCAGCAGCTTACCAGGGAATTCACCCCTCCACTTT
TRBD2	NA	TRBV9	TRBJ2-1	CASSVLSGGNGNEQFF	TGTGCCAGCAGCGTACTTAGCGGGGGGAACGGGAATGAGCAGTTCTTC
TRBD1	medium-sized	TRBV29-1	TRBJ2-1	CSTGDYNEQFF	TGCTCGACAGGGGACTACAATGAGCAGTTCTTC
NA	NA	TRBV28	TRBJ1-1	CASSVDYAEAFF	TGTGCCAGCAGTGTTGACTATGCTGAAGCTTTCTTT
TRBD1	NA	TRBV7-6	TRBJ2-7	CASSLGTGTVYEQYF	TGTGCCAGCAGCTTAGGGACAGGGACGGTCTACGAGCAGTACTTC
NA	NA	TRBV11-2	TRBJ2-2	CASSGYTGELFF	TGTGCCAGCAGTGGCTACACCGGGGAGCTGTTTTTT
NA	NA	TRBV6-5	TRBJ1-1	CASSYSTGNTEAFF	TGTGCCAGCAGTTACTCGACAGGGAACACTGAAGCTTTCTTT
NA	NA	TRBV7-7	TRBJ2-5	CASSFGGSGIQETQYF	TGTGCTAGCAGCTTTGGGGGTAGCGGTATCCAAGAGACCCAGTACTTC
NA	NA	TRBV5-4	TRBJ2-4	CASSSGQGINIQYF	TGTGCCAGCAGCTCAGGGCAGGGGATAAACATTCAGTACTTC
NA	NA	TRBV7-5	TRBJ2-5	CARSLVLSSENQETQYF	TGTGCCAGAAGCTTAGTTCTTTCGTCAGAAAACCAAGAGACCCAGTACTTC
TRBD1	NA	TRBV7-8	TRBJ1-6	CASSVDRGNSPLHF	TGTGCCAGCAGCGTAGACAGGGGTAATTCACCCCTCCACTTT
NA	NA	TRBV7-9	TRBJ2-5	CASSLPGQPETQYF	TGTGCCAGCAGCTTACCTGGACAGCCAGAGACCCAGTACTTC
NA	NA	TRBV6-6	TRBJ1-2	CASSYSSSGNYGYTF	TGTGCCAGCAGTTACTCGTCGTCCGGGAACTATGGCTACACCTTC
TRBD2	NA	TRBV5-6	TRBJ2-5	CASSLTSGAVFETQYF	TGTGCCAGCAGTCTGACTAGCGGGGCCGTATTTGAGACCCAGTACTTC
TRBD1	NA	TRBV4-2	TRBJ1-2	CASSQDLLDRGYGYTF	TGTGCCAGCAGCCAAGATTTGTTGGACAGGGGCTATGGCTACACCTTC
NA	NA	TRBV9	TRBJ2-5	CASSVALGAETQYF	TGTGCCAGCAGCGTAGCGTTGGGGGCAGAGACCCAGTACTTC
NA	NA	TRBV2	TRBJ2-1	CASRETNDEQFF	TGTGCCAGCAGGGAAACTAATGATGAGCAGTTCTTC
NA	NA	TRBV30	TRBJ2-7	CAWNPPGEAYEQYF	TGTGCCTGGAACCCACCAGGGGAAGCCTACGAGCAGTACTTC
TRBD2	NA	TRBV5-6	TRBJ2-1	CASSAGTSGGEIYNEQFF	TGTGCCAGCAGCGCAGGAACTAGCGGGGGGGAGATTTACAATGAGCAGTTCTTC
TRBD2	NA	TRBV9	TRBJ2-3	CASSPSGGTDTQYF	TGTGCCAGCAGTCCTAGCGGGGGCACAGATACGCAGTATTTT
NA	NA	TRBV7-9	TRBJ1-2	CASSLVSQDGYTF	TGTGCCAGCAGCTTAGTTTCCCAGGATGGCTACACCTTC
TRBD1	NA	TRBV29-1	TRBJ2-1	CSAQGSSYNEQFF	TGCAGCGCACAGGGGAGCTCCTACAATGAGCAGTTCTTC
NA	NA	TRBV27	TRBJ1-2	CASSNPPGGEGYTF	TGTGCCAGCAGTAATCCCCCGGGGGGGGAAGGCTACACCTTC
NA	NA	TRBV11-3	TRBJ2-1	CASSVGTYNEQFF	TGTGCCAGCAGCGTCGGGACCTACAATGAGCAGTTCTTC
NA	NA	TRBV10-3	TRBJ1-3	CAISESGADSGNTIYF	TGTGCCATCAGTGAGTCAGGGGCCGACTCTGGAAACACCATATATTTT
TRBD1	NA	TRBV5-4	TRBJ2-2	CASSPPGQGDTGELFF	TGTGCCAGCAGCCCCCCGGGACAGGGTGACACCGGGGAGCTGTTTTTT
TRBD1	NA	TRBV2	TRBJ2-7	CASSEQGAAYEQYF	TGTGCCAGCAGTGAACAGGGGGCAGCCTACGAGCAGTACTTC
NA	NA	TRBV7-8	TRBJ2-1	CASSSKISSYNEQFF	TGTGCCAGCAGCTCAAAGATTAGCTCCTACAATGAGCAGTTCTTC